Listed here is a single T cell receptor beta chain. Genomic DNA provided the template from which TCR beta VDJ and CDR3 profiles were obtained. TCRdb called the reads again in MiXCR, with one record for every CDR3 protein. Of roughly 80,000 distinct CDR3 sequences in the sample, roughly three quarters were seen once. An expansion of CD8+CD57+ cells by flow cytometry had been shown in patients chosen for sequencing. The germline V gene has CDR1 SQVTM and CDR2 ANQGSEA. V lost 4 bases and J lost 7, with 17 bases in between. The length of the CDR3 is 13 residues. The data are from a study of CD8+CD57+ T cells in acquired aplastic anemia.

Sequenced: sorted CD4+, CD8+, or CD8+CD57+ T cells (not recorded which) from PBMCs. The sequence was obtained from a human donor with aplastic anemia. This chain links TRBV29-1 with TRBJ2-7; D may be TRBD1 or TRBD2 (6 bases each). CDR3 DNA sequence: TGCAGCGTTGGACAGGTCCTCGGGGGAGAGCAGTACTTC. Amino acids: CSVGQVLGGEQYF.